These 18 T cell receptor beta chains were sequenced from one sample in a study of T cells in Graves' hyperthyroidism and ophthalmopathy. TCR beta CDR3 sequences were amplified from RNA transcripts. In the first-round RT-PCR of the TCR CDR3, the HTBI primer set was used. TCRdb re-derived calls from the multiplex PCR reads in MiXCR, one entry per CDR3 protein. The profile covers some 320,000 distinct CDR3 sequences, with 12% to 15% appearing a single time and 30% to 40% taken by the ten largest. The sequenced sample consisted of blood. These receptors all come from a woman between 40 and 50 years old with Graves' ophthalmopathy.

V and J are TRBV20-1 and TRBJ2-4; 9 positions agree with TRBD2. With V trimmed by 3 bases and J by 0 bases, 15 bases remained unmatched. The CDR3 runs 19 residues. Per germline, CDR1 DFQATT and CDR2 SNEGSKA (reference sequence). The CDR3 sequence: CSARPPGTSIQLAKNIQYF. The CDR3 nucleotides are TGCAGTGCTAGGCCCCCCGGGACTAGCATACAGCTAGCCAAAAACATTCAGTACTTC.

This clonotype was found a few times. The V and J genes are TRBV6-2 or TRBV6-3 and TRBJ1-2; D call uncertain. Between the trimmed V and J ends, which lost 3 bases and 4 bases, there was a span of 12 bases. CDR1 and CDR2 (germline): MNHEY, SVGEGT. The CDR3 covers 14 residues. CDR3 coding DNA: TGTGCCAGCAGTTATTCTTGGGCGGGCTATGGCTACACCTTC. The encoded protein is CASSYSWAGYGYTF.

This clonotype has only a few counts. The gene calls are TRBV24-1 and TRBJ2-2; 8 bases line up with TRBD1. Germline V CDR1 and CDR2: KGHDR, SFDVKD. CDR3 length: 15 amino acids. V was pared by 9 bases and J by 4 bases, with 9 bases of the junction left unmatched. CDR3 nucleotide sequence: TGTGCCACCTCACCAGGGGGCACGGGCACCGGGGAGCTGTTTTTT. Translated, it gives CATSPGGTGTGELFF.

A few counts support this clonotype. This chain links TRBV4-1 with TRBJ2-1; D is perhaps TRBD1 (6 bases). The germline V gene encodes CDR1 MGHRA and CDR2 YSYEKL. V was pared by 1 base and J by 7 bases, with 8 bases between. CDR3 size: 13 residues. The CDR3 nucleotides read TGCGCCAGCAGCCAAGCAGGGACAAATGAGCAGTTCTTC. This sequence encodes CASSQAGTNEQFF.

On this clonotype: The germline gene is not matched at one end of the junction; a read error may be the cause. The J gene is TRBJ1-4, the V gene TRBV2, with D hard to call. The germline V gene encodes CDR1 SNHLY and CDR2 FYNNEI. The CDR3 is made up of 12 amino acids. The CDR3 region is CGSRETREKLFF. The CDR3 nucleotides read TGTGGCAGCAGAGAAACCCGGGAAAAACTGTTTTTT.

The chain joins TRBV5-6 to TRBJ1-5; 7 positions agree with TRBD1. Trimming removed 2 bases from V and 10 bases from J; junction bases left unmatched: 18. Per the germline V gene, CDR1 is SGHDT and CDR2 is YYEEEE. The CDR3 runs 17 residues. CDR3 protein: CASSFWGVLQGQGPQHF. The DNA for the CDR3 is TGTGCCAGCAGCTTTTGGGGGGTCTTACAGGGGCAGGGTCCCCAGCATTTT.

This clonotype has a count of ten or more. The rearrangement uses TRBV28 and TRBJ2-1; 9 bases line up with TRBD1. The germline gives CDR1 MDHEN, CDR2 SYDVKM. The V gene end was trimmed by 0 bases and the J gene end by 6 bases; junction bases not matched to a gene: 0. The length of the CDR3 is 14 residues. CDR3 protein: CASSLWTGGNEQFF. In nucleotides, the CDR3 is TGTGCCAGCAGTTTATGGACAGGGGGCAATGAGCAGTTCTTC.

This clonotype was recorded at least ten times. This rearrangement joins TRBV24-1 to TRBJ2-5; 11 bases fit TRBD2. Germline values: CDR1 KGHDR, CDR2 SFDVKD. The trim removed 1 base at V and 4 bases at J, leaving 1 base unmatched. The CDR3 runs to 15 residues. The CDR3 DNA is TGTGCCACCAGTGATTTTACTAGCGGGGGAGAGACCCAGTACTTC. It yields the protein CATSDFTSGGETQYF.

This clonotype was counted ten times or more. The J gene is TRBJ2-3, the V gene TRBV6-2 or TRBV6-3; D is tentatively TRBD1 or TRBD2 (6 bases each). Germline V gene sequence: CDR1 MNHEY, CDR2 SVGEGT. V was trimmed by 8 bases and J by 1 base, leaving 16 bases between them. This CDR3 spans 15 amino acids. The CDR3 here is CASLSRGPRTDTQYF. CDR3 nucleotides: TGTGCCAGCTTGTCACGGGGGCCCCGCACAGATACGCAGTATTTT.

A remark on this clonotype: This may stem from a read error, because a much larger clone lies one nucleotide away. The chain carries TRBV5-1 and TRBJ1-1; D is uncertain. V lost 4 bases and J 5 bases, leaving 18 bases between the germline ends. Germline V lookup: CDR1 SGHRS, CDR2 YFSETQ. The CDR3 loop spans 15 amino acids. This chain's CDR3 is CASSLDSYPDTEAFF. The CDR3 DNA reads TGCGCCAGCAGCCTGGACTCCTACCCAGATACTGAAGCTTTCTTT.

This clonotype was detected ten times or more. This chain's CDR3 is CASSLTTGRAEAFF. In DNA, the CDR3 is TGCGCCAGCAGCTTGACGACGGGTAGGGCTGAAGCTTTCTTT. This rearrangement joins TRBV5-1 to TRBJ1-1, with D hard to call. V was pared by 1 base and J by 6 bases, with 13 bases between. Germline V gives CDR1 SGHRS, CDR2 YFSETQ. CDR3 length equals 14 residues.

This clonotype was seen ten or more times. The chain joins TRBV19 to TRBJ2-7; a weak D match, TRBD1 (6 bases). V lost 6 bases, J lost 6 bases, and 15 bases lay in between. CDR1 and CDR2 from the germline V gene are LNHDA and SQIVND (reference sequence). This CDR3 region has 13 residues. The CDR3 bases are TGTGCCAGTAGCAGTACAGGGTGGGGCGAGCAGTACTTC. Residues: CASSSTGWGEQYF.

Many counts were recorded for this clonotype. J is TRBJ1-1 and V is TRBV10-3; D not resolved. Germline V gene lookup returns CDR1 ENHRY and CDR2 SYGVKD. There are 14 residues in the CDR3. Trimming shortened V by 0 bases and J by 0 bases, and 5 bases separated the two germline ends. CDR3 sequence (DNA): TGTGCCATCAGTGAGTCGCCGATGAACACTGAAGCTTTCTTT. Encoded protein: CAISESPMNTEAFF.

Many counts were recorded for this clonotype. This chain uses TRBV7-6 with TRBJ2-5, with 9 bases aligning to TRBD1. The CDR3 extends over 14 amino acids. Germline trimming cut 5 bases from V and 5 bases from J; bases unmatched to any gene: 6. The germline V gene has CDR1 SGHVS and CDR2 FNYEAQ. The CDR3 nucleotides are TGTGCCAGCAGCAGACAGGGGGTTGCGGAGACCCAGTACTTC. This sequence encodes CASSRQGVAETQYF.

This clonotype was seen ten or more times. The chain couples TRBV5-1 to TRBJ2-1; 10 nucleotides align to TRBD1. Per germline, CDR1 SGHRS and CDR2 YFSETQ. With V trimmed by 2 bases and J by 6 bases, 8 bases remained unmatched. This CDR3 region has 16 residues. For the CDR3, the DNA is TGCGCCAGCAGCTTTTCCGGGACAGGGGATATCAATGAGCAGTTCTTC. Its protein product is CASSFSGTGDINEQFF. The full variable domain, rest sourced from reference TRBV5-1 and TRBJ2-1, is KAGVTQTPRYLIKTRGQQVTLSCSPISGHRSVSWYQQTPGQGLQFLFEYFSETQRNKGNFPGRFSGRQFSNSRSEMNVSTLELGDSALYLCASSFSGTGDINEQFFGPGTRLTVL.

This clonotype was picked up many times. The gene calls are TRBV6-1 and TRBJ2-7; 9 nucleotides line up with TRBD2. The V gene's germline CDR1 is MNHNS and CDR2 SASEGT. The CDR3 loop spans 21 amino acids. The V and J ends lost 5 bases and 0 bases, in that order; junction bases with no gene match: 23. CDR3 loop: CASSLSGGGTSGGRRSYEQYF. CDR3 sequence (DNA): TGTGCCAGCAGTTTATCAGGGGGGGGAACGAGCGGGGGGCGCCGCTCCTACGAGCAGTACTTC.

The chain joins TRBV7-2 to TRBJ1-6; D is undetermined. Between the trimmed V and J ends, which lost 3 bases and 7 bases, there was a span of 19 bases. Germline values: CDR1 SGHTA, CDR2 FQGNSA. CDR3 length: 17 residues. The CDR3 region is CASSLIGQEGPNSPLHF. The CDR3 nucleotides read TGTGCCAGCAGCTTGATTGGTCAGGAAGGGCCGAATTCACCCCTCCACTTT.

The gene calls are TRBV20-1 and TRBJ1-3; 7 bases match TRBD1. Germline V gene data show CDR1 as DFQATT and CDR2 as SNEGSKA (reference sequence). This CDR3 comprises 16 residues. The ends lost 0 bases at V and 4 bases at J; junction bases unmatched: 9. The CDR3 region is CSARDRITGAGNTIYF. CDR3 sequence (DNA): TGCAGTGCTAGAGATCGCATTACAGGGGCGGGAAACACCATATATTTT.